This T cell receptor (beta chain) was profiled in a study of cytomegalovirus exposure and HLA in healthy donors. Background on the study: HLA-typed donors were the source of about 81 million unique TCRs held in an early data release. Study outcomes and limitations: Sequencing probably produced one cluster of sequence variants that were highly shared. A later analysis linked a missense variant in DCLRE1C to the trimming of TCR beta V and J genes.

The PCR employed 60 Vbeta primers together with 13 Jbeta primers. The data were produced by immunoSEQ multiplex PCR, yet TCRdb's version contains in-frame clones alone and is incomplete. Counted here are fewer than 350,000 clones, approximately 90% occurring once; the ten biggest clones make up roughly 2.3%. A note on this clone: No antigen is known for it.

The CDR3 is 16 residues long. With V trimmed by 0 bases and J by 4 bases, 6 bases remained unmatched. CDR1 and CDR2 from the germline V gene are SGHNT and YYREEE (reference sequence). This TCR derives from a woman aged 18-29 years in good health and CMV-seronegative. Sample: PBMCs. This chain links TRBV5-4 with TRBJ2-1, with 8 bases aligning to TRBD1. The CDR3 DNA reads TGTGCCAGCAGCTTGGGTGGCAGGGGGCTTTACAATGAGCAGTTCTTC. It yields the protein CASSLGGRGLYNEQFF.